The T cell receptor beta chain described here comes from a study of shared clonotypes between healthy human individuals. Study-wide points: An anticipated effect of sequencing depth on clonotype sharing among donors was recognized. A handful of donors shared around 5.1% of their naive CD4 clonotypes.

Sequenced by immunoSEQ multiplex PCR; TCRdb stores in-frame clones only, minus some. The data hold around 940,000 clones, with about 80% observed a single time. CD4+ cells yielded CD45RA+ naive and CD45RA-negative memory subsets. Comment on this clone: Its antigen is as yet unknown.

Germline CDR1 reads SEHNR; CDR2 reads FQNEAQ (reference sequence). The CDR3 covers 13 residues. Trimming stripped 5 bases from V and 10 bases from J, with 15 bases between. The material sequenced was memory CD4+ T cells sorted from blood. Subset here: CD45RA-negative fraction. The chain uses TRBV7-9 and TRBJ2-1, with D unresolved. This TCR came from a man younger than 35 in good health. This CDR3 is CASSKPNREEQFF. DNA for the CDR3: TGTGCCAGCAGCAAACCAAACCGCGAAGAGCAGTTCTTC. Full variable domain (outside the CDR3, taken from reference TRBV7-9 and TRBJ2-1): DTGVSQNPRHKITKRGQNVTFRCDPISEHNRLYWYRQTLGQGPEFLTYFQNEAQLEKSRLLSDRFSAERPKGSFSTLEIQRTEQGDSAMYLCASSKPNREEQFFGPGTRLTVL.